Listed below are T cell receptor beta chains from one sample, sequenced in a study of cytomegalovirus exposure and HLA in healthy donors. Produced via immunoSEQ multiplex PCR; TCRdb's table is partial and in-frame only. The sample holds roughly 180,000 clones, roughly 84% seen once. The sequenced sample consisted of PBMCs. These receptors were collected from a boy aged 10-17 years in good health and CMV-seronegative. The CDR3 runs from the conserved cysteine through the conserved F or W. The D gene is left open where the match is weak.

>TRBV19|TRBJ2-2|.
CASSDRNTGELFF
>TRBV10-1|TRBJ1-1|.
CASSDDSGSEAFF
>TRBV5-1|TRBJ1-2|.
CASSDRNYGYTF
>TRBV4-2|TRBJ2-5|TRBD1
CASSHLDRGGQETQYF
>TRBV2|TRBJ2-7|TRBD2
CASRALGLAGRTDSYEQYF
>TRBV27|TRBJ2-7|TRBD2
CASSPGLAGPLELYEQYF
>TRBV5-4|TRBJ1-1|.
CASSQDSTEKAFF
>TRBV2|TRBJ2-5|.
CASSEVAGVVETQYF
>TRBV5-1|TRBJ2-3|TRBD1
CASSGYRGGTDTQYF
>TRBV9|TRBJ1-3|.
CASSRTVSGNTIYF
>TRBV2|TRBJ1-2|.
CVWGQTYYGYTF
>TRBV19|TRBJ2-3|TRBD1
CASSIPGQEIFRDTQYF
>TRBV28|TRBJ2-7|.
CASTKTRNYEDEQYF
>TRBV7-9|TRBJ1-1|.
CASRSPTMNTEAFF
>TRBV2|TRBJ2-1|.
CASSHRPVSYNEQFF
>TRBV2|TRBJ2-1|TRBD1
CASMGVQGAGYNEQFF
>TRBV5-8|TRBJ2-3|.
CASSLRVRSTDTQYF
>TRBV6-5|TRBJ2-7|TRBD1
CASSYWDRGPYEQYF
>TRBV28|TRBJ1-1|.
CASSFDLGGLAFF
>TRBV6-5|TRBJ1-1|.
CASSYSGGRTEAFF
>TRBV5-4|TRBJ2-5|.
CASSKPDSQETQYF
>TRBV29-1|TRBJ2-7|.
CSVRQFYEQYF
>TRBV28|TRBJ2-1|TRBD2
CASSDSGGNNEQFF
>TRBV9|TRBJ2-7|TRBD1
CASSGRDRAHEQYF
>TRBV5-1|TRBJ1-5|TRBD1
CASSIYQQGARDNQPQHF
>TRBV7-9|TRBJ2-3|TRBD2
CASSLEVLLAGMPDTQYF
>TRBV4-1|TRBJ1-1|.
CASSQDGGRDLINTEAFF
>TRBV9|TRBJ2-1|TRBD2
CASSKTSGRAYRGSYNEQFF
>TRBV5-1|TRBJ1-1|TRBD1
CASSFPGQGMNTEAFF